This record concerns one TCR beta chain sequence. Antigen unknown. The germline gives CDR1 LNHNV, CDR2 YYDKDF (reference sequence). The CDR3 is 16 residues long. Trimming took 3 bases from V and 1 from J, leaving 15 bases between them. The source of the sample is a study of regulatory T cells in long-lasting Graves disease. Study results and caveats: When disease was persistent, TRBV28, TRBJ1-2 and TRBJ2-5 were the favored segments.

Through Arm-PCR of CDR3 regions and iRepertoire HTBI primers, TCR beta libraries were built. From the multiplex PCR reads, TCRdb called clonotypes with MiXCR, one entry per CDR3 protein. Here the sample spans roughly 400,000 distinct CDR3 sequences, 20% to 25% being singletons. As for time point: persistent/refractory GD, antithyroid drugs over 5 years with positive TRAb. PBMC RNA was the source of the TCR library. This receptor was identified in a female donor with Graves disease. The sample consisted of peripheral blood mononuclear cells (PBMCs), taken when the disease was refractory, from a patient treated with antithyroid drugs. The chain couples TRBV15 to TRBJ1-1, with TRBD1 as a possible D gene (6 bases). CDR3 residues: CATSSLAGVPNTEAFF. CDR3 in DNA: TGTGCCACCAGCAGTCTCGCAGGGGTCCCGAACACTGAAGCTTTCTTT.